Listed below are T cell receptor beta chains from one sample, sequenced in a study of blood T cells in healthy people across ages. TCRdb re-called the 5' RACE reads through MiXCR, storing one row per CDR3 protein. The table lists some 1.4 million distinct CDR3 sequences, 42% of them singletons. Sequenced: blood. Receptors were obtained from a woman aged 18-30 years in good health. Each CDR3 is given without its conserved first and last residue. Each record gives: CDR3 protein, J gene, V gene.

ASSFTGATEAF,TRBJ1-1,TRBV7-3
ASSVIPGVGVQETQY,TRBJ2-5,TRBV11-1
ASSIGGKGANVLT,TRBJ2-6,TRBV11-2
AISDPRTSTDTQY,TRBJ2-3,TRBV10-3
AITDPVGSYNEQY,TRBJ2-7,TRBV10-3
ASSESGQGKAF,TRBJ1-1,TRBV2
AWDPGTEAF,TRBJ1-1,TRBV30
ASRPSLAGDPETQY,TRBJ2-5,TRBV28
SADGLAGVGHEQY,.,TRBV20-1
ASSEGVDHNQPQH,TRBJ1-5,TRBV5-1
ASLRDTWGGNQPQH,TRBJ1-5,TRBV28
ASSARDRGVREQY,TRBJ2-7,TRBV10-2
ASSHPVAGNKETQY,TRBJ2-5,TRBV6-2/TRBV6-3
ASRGGVDEQY,.,TRBV5-4
SVEDDFGGSEQY,TRBJ2-7,TRBV29-1
AISEPLAGDNTQY,TRBJ2-3,TRBV10-3
ASSSGLGGPYEQY,TRBJ2-7,TRBV5-1
SVVRGETQY,TRBJ2-5,TRBV29-1
ASSLVSAFYGYT,TRBJ1-2,TRBV28
ASSLSSTSTDTQY,TRBJ2-3,TRBV6-1
ASSARTSGARGNIQY,TRBJ2-4,TRBV5-1
ASSLGRGEEAF,TRBJ1-1,TRBV12-3/TRBV12-4
ASYQNGYNSPLH,TRBJ1-6,TRBV6-6
ASTGVQGVRYGYT,TRBJ1-2,TRBV2
ASSSQTGGSGGYT,TRBJ1-2,TRBV7-9
ASSERQGSSDEQF,TRBJ2-1,TRBV10-2
ASSIWATEAF,TRBJ1-1,TRBV12-3/TRBV12-4
ASSQKQRISTDTQY,TRBJ2-3,TRBV6-2/TRBV6-3
SARQSGTEAF,TRBJ1-1,TRBV20-1
ASSLSDRETDTQY,TRBJ2-3,TRBV7-2
ASSDRGDPRRNEQY,TRBJ2-5,TRBV14
ASKDKPVKTDTEAF,TRBJ1-1,TRBV5-1
AALGGRGRDAQY,TRBJ2-3,TRBV10-3
ASSQAIGQGRNEQY,.,TRBV3-1
SATSGTGLHEQY,TRBJ2-7,TRBV20-1
ASSLGIPLH,TRBJ1-6,TRBV2
ASSDQRSGEQF,TRBJ2-1,TRBV6-4
ASSQFRGEGNEQY,TRBJ2-7,TRBV4-1
ASGTTGTGGWEQY,TRBJ2-5,TRBV12-5
SVTPGTDTQY,TRBJ2-3,TRBV29-1
ASSADRAYGYT,TRBJ1-2,TRBV5-6
ASSYQSNEKLF,TRBJ1-4,TRBV7-9
SARVTGANVLT,TRBJ2-6,TRBV20-1
SVEASGTADTQY,TRBJ2-3,TRBV29-1
ASSPIQRPRADTQY,TRBJ2-3,TRBV27
SASSQGLIAQTNEQY,TRBJ2-7,TRBV20-1
ASSYSSRDSNEKLF,TRBJ1-4,TRBV6-5
ASSSSGGEETQF,TRBJ2-1,TRBV9
SAQQGAGSPLH,TRBJ1-6,TRBV20-1